This T cell receptor (beta chain) stems from a study of blood T cell repertoires in COVID-19. This CDR3 spans 16 amino acids. Between the trimmed V and J ends, which lost 0 bases and 1 base, there was a span of 10 bases. From germline, CDR1 is MGHRA and CDR2 YSYEKL. Libraries were prepared by immunoSEQ multiplex PCR; TCRdb keeps only in-frame clonotypes and omits some of them. The repertoire holds some 220,000 clones, roughly 80% seen once, with around 7.3% in the top ten. The sequenced sample consisted of peripheral blood. This rearrangement joins TRBV4-1 to TRBJ1-5; D not certain. This receptor was identified in a woman between 65 and 79 years old with acute or convalescent COVID-19. The CDR3 coding sequence is TGCGCCAGCAGCCAAGATACGACATGGAGCAATCAGCCCCAGCATTTT. Its protein is CASSQDTTWSNQPQHF.